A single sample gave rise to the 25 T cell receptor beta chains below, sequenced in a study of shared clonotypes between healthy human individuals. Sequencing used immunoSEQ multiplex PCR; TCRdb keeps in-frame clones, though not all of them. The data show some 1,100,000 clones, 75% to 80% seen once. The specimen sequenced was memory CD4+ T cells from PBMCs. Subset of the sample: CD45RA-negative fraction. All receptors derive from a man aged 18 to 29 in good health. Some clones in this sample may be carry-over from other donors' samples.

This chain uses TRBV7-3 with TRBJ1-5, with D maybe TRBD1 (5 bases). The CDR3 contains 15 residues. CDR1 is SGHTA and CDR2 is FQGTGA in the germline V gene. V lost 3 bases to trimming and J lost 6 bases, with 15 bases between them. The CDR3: CASSFGTREGQPQHF. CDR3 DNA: TGTGCCAGCAGCTTTGGGACCAGGGAAGGTCAGCCCCAGCATTTT.

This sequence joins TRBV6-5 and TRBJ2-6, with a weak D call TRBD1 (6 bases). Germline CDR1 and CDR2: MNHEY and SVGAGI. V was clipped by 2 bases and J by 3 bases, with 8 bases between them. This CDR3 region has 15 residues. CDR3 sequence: CASSYEGVGANVLTF. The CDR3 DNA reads TGTGCCAGCAGTTACGAGGGGGTTGGGGCCAACGTCCTGACTTTC.

The CDR3 DNA follows: TGTGCCAGCAGCCCTCAGCGGTCGAACACCGGGGAGCTGTTTTTT. Encoded protein: CASSPQRSNTGELFF. The chain joins TRBV7-2 to TRBJ2-2, with TRBD2 as a possible D gene (5 bases). CDR3 length equals 15 residues. Between the trimmed V and J ends, which lost 5 bases and 0 bases, there was a span of 10 bases. Looked up from germline, CDR1 is SGHTA and CDR2 is FQGNSA. The whole variable domain, filled in from reference TRBV7-2 and TRBJ2-2, reads GAGVSQSPSNKVTEKGKDVELRCDPISGHTALYWYRQSLGQGLEFLIYFQGNSAPDKSGLPSDRFSAERTGGSVSTLTIQRTQQEDSAVYLCASSPQRSNTGELFFGEGSRLTVL.

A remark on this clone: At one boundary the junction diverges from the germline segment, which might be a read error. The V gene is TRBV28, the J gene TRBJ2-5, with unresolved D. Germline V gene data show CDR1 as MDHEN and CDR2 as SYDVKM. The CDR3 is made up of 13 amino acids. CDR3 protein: CASSLGRKEAQYF. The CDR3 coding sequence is TGTGCCAGCAGTTTAGGGCGGAAAGAGGCCCAGTACTTC.

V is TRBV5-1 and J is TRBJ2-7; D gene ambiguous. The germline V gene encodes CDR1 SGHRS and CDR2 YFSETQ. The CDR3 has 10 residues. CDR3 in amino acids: CASSSRPAAV. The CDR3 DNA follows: TGCGCCAGCAGCAGCAGGCCGGCCGCGGTC.

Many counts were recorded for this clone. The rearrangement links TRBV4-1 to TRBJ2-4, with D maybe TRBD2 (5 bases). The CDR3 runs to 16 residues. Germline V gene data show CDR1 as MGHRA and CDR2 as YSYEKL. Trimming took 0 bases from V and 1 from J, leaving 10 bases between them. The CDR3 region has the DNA TGCGCCAGCAGCCAAGATCTAGCCCGGGCCAAAAACATTCAGTACTTC. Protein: CASSQDLARAKNIQYF.

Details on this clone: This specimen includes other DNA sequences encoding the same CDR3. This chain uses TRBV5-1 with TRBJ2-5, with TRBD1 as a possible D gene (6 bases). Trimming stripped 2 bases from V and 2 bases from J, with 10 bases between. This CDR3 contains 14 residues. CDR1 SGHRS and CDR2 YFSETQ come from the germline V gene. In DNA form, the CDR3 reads TGCGCCAGCAGCTTCCAGGGGATACAAGAGACCCAGTACTTC. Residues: CASSFQGIQETQYF. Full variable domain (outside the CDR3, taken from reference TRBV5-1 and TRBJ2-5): KAGVTQTPRYLIKTRGQQVTLSCSPISGHRSVSWYQQTPGQGLQFLFEYFSETQRNKGNFPGRFSGRQFSNSRSEMNVSTLELGDSALYLCASSFQGIQETQYFGPGTRLLVL.

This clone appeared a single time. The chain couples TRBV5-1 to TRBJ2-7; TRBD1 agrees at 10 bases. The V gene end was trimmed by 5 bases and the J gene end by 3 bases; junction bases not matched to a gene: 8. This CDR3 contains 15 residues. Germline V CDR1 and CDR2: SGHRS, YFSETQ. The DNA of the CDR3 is TGCGCCAGCAGACCGACAGGGGGCACCAGCTACGAGCAGTACTTC. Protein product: CASRPTGGTSYEQYF.

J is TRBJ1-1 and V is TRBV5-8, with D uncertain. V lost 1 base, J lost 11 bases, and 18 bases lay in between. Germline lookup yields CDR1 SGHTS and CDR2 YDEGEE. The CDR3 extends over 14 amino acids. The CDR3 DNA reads TGTGCCAGCAGCTTGCTCTTGTCCGGGTCTTCGGCTTTCTTT. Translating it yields CASSLLLSGSSAFF.

The CDR3 coding sequence is TGTGCCAGTAGTGTAGGACTAGCCCTGAATGAGCAGTTCTTC. Translation: CASSVGLALNEQFF. The chain recombines TRBV19 with TRBJ2-1; the match to TRBD2 covers 8 bases. J gave up 7 bases and V 5 bases, and 7 bases lay outside the gene matches. Germline CDR1 and CDR2: LNHDA and SQIVND (reference sequence). This CDR3 is built from 14 residues.

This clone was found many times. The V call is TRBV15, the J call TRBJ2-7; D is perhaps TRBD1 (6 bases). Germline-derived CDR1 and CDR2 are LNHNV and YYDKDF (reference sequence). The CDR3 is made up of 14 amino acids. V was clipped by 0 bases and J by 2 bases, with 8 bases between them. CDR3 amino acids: CATSRDRTAYEQYF. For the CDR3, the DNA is TGTGCCACCAGCAGAGATCGGACAGCCTACGAGCAGTACTTC.

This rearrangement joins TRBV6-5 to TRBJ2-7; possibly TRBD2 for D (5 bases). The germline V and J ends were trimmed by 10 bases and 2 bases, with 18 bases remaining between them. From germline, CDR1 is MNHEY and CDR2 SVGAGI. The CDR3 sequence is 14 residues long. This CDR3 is CATSTRGRTYEQYF. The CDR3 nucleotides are TGTGCCACATCAACACGGGGTAGAACCTACGAGCAGTACTTC.

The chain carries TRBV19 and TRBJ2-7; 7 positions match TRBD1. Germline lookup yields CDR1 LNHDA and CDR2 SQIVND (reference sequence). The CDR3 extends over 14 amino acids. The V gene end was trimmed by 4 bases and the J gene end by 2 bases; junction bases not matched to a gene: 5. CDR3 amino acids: CASSRQGNTYEQYF. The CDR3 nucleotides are TGTGCCAGTAGTAGACAGGGAAATACCTACGAGCAGTACTTC.

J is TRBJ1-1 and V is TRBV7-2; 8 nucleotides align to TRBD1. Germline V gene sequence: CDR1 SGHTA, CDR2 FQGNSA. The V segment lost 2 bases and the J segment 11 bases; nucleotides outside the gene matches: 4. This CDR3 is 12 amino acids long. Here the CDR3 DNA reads TGTGCCAGCAGCTTATCCCAGGGGGCGGCTTTCTTT. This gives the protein CASSLSQGAAFF.

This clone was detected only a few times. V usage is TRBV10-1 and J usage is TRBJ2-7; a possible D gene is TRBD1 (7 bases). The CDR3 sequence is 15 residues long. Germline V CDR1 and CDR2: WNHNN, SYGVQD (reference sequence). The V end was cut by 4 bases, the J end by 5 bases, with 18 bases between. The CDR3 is CASSARQGRGNEQYF. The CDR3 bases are TGCGCCAGCAGTGCAAGACAGGGCCGGGGGAACGAGCAGTACTTC.

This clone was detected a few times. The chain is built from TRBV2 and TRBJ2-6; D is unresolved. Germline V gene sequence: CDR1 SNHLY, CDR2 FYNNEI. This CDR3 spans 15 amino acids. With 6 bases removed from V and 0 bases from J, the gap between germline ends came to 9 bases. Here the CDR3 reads CASRARSSGANVLTF. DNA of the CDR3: TGTGCCAGCAGGGCCAGGAGCTCTGGGGCCAACGTCCTGACTTTC.

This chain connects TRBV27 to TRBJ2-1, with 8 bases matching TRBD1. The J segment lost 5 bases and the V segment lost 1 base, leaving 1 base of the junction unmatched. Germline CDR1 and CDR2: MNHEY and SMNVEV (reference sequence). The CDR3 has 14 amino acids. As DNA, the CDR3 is TGTGCCAGCAGTTTATTGACAGGGGACAATGAGCAGTTCTTC. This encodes CASSLLTGDNEQFF.

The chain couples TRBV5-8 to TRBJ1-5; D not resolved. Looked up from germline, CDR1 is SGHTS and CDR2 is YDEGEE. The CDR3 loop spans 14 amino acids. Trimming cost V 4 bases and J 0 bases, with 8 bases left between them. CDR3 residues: CASSLKSSNQPQHF. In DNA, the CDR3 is TGTGCCAGCAGCCTGAAAAGTAGCAATCAGCCCCAGCATTTT.

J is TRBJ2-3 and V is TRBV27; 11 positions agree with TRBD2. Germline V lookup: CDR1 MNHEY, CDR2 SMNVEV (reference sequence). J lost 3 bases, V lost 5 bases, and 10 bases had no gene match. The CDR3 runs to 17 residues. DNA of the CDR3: TGTGCCAGCAGTCATAGCGGGAGGGTTAGTGGGACAGATACGCAGTATTTT. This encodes CASSHSGRVSGTDTQYF.

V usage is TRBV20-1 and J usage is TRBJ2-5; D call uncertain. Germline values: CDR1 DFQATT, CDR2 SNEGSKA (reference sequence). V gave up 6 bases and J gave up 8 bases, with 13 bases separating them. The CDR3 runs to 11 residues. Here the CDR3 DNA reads TGCAGTGCCAGTTCCCGGAAAACCCAGTACTTC. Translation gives CSASSRKTQYF.

CDR3 coding DNA: TGTGCCAGCACTAAATTATTAGCGTACGGCTCCTACAATGAGCAGTTCTTC. It is translated as CASTKLLAYGSYNEQFF. V usage is TRBV27 and J usage is TRBJ2-1; maybe TRBD2 (5 bases). This CDR3 has 17 residues. Looked up from germline, CDR1 is MNHEY and CDR2 is SMNVEV (reference sequence). V lost 7 bases and J lost 0, with 19 bases in between.

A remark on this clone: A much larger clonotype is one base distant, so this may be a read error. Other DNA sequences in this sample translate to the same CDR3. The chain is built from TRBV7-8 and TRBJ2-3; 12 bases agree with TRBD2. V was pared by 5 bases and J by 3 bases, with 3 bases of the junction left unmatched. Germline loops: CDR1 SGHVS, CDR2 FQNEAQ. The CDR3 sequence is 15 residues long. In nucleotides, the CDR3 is TGTGCCAGCAGCCTCGGACTAGCGGGAACAGATACGCAGTATTTT. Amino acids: CASSLGLAGTDTQYF.

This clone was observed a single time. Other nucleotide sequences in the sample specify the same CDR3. CDR3 sequence: CASSFYNEQFF. The CDR3 region has the DNA TGTGCCAGCAGCTTCTACAATGAGCAGTTCTTC. The gene calls are TRBV11-2 and TRBJ2-1; D gene unclear. From germline, CDR1 is SGHAT and CDR2 FQNNGV. The germline V and J ends were trimmed by 3 bases and 3 bases, with 0 bases remaining between them. This CDR3 is 11 amino acids long.

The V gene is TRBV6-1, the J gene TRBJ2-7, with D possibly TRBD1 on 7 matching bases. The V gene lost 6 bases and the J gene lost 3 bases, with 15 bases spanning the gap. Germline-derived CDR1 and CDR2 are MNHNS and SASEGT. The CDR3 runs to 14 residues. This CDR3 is CASRGQQGGYEQYF. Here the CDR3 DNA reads TGTGCCAGCAGGGGACAGCAGGGAGGCTACGAGCAGTACTTC.

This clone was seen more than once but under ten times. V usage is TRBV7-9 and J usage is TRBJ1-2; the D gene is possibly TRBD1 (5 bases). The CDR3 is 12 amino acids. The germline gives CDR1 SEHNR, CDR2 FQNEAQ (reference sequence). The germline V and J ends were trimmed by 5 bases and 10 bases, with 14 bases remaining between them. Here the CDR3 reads CASSLIGVAYTF. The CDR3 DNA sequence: TGTGCCAGCAGCCTAATAGGGGTAGCCTACACCTTC.